This is a list of T cell receptor beta chains from one sample in a study of neoadjuvant anti-PD-1 for oral cavity cancer. Some clones are missing from TCRdb's copy, which holds only in-frame ones; the method was immunoSEQ multiplex PCR. The data contain around 60,000 clones, under 85% of them seen just once; the ten biggest clones take up around 2.6%. Sequencing was performed on PBMCs, taken before nivolumab (anti-PD-1) treatment. The receptors come from a person aged 40 to 85 with oral cavity squamous cell carcinoma. The CDR3 runs from the conserved cysteine through the conserved F or W. D genes are given only for firm matches. For some rows the clone size is stated as once, few or many, or as a class when expanded; others skip it.

d_call j_call clone_size v_call cdr3_aa cdr3_nt
NA TRBJ2-5 NA TRBV28 CASSPINAETQYF TGTGCCAGCAGTCCGATTAACGCAGAGACCCAGTACTTC
NA TRBJ2-5 NA TRBV2 CASSQSTYQETQYF TGTGCCAGCAGCCAAAGTACCTACCAAGAGACCCAGTACTTC
TRBD1 TRBJ1-3 NA TRBV30 CAWMGVPGGKSSGNTIYF TGTGCCTGGATGGGGGTGCCAGGGGGCAAAAGTTCTGGAAACACCATATATTTT
NA TRBJ1-6 NA TRBV2 CASSELSRNSPLHF TGTGCCAGCAGTGAACTAAGCAGGAATTCACCCCTCCACTTT
NA TRBJ1-5 NA TRBV7-2 CASSPGRNNQPQHF TGTGCCAGCAGCCCGGGACGAAACAATCAGCCCCAGCATTTT
TRBD2 TRBJ2-1 NA TRBV29-1 CSVRPLGLAGPNREQFF TGCAGCGTTCGACCCCTGGGGCTAGCGGGACCTAACCGGGAGCAGTTCTTC
NA TRBJ2-5 few TRBV10-1 CAELGGARETQYF TGCGCCGAGCTAGGGGGGGCACGAGAGACCCAGTACTTC
NA TRBJ1-1 NA TRBV21-1 CASSKGDRTEAFF TGTGCCAGCAGCAAGGGGGATCGGACTGAAGCTTTCTTT
NA TRBJ1-2 NA TRBV9 CASSVTRDYGYTF TGTGCCAGCAGCGTAACCAGGGACTATGGCTACACCTTC
NA TRBJ2-2 NA TRBV7-3 CASSPEGNTGELFF TGTGCCAGCAGCCCTGAGGGAAACACCGGGGAGCTGTTTTTT
TRBD2 TRBJ2-5 NA TRBV13 CASSRTSGRLETQYF TGTGCCAGCAGCCGGACTAGCGGGAGGTTGGAGACCCAGTACTTC
TRBD2 TRBJ2-1 NA TRBV9 CASSVTSGTYNEQFF TGTGCCAGCAGCGTCACTAGCGGAACCTACAATGAGCAGTTCTTC
NA TRBJ2-6 NA TRBV19 CASRSGANVLTF TGTGCCAGTCGATCTGGGGCCAACGTCCTGACTTTC
NA TRBJ1-6 NA TRBV20-1 CSARGDSPLHF TGCAGTGCTAGAGGGGATTCACCCCTCCACTTT
NA TRBJ1-6 NA TRBV10-1 CASSEGGSSGSLHF TGCGCCAGCAGTGAGGGGGGCAGCTCGGGATCCCTCCACTTT
TRBD2 TRBJ2-3 once TRBV5-1 CASSWGLGEDTQYF TGCGCCAGCAGCTGGGGACTAGGTGAAGATACGCAGTATTTT
NA TRBJ2-5 few TRBV6-1 CASRPLAGKTQYF TGTGCCAGCAGACCACTAGCTGGAAAGACCCAGTACTTC
NA TRBJ2-3 few TRBV6-1 CASGIAEPPDTQYF TGTGCCAGCGGTATAGCGGAGCCTCCCGATACGCAGTATTTT
TRBD2 TRBJ2-3 NA TRBV7-6 CASNPGTSGVDTQYF TGTGCCAGCAACCCCGGGACTAGCGGTGTAGATACGCAGTATTTT
TRBD2 TRBJ2-3 NA TRBV10-1 CASSESGLAGVQGTQYF TGCGCCAGCAGTGAGTCGGGACTAGCGGGGGTCCAGGGGACGCAGTATTTT